The present TCR beta chain was sequenced within a study of beta chain features in type 1 diabetes. Between the trimmed V and J ends, which lost 1 base and 4 bases, there was a span of 13 bases. Germline V gives CDR1 SGHTA, CDR2 FQGNSA. There are 15 residues in the CDR3. Every isolated RNA sample was fully reverse transcribed, so sequencing captured expressed TCRB transcripts. Some clones are missing from TCRdb's copy, which holds only in-frame ones; the method was immunoSEQ multiplex PCR. This sample yields around 40,000 clones, of which 50% to 75% are seen a single time; around 2% belongs to the top ten.

This clonotype was sampled from a woman aged 25 to 45 in good health. V is TRBV7-2 and J is TRBJ1-2; TRBD1 might be the D (6 bases). Material for sequencing was Tregs from blood. CDR3 sequence (DNA): TGTGCCAGCAGCTTAGGGGGGCAGGGGCCCTATGGCTACACCTTC. It is translated as CASSLGGQGPYGYTF.